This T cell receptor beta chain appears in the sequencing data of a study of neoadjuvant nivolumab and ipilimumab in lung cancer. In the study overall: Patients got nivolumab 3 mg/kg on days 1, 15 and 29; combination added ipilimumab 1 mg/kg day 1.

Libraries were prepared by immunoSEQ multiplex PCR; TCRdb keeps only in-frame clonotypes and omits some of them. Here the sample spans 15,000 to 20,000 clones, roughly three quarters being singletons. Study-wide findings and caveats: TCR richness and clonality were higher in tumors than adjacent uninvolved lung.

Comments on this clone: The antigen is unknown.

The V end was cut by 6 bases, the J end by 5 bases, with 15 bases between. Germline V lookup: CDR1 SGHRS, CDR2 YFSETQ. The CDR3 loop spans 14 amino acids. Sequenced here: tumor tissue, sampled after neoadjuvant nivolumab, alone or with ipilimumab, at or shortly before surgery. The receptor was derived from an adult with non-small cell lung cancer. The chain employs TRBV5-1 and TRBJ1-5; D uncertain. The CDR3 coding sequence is TGCGCCAGCAAAGGTGGCCCAAACGATCAGCCCCAGCATTTT. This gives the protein CASKGGPNDQPQHF.